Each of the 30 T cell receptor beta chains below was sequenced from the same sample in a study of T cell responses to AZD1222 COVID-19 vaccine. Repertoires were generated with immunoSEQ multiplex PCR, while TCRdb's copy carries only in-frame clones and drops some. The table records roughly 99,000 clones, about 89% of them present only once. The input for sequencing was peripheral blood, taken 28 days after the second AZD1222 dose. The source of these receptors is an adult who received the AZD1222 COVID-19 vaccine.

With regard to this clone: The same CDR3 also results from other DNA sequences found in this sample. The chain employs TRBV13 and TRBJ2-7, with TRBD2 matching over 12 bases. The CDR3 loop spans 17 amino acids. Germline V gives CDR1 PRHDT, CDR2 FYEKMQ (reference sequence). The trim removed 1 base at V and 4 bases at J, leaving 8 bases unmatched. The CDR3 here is CASSLDVLAGGTYEQYF. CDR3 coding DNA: TGTGCCAGCAGCTTAGACGTTCTAGCGGGAGGGACTTACGAGCAGTACTTC.

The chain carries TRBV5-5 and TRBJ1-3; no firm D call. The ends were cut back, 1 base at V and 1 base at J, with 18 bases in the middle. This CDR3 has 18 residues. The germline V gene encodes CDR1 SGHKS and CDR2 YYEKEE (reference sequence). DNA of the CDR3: TGTGCCAGCAGCTTGACACGGCCGGGGAAAGGATCTGGAAACACCATATATTTT. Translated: CASSLTRPGKGSGNTIYF. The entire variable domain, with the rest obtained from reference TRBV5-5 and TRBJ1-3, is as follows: DAGVTQSPTHLIKTRGQQVTLRCSPISGHKSVSWYQQVLGQGPQFIFQYYEKEERGRGNFPDRFSARQFPNYSSELNVNALLLGDSALYLCASSLTRPGKGSGNTIYFGEGSWLTVV.

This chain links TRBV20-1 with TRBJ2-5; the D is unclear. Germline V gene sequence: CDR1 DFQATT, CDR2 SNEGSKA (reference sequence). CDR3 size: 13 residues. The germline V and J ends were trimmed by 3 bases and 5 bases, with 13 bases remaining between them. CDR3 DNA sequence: TGCAGTGCTAGTCGGCAGTCCGTGGAGACCCAGTACTTC. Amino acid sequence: CSASRQSVETQYF.

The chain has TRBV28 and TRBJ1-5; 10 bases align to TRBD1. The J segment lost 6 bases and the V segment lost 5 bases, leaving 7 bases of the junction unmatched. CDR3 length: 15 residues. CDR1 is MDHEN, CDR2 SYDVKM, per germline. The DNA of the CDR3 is TGTGCCAGCAGTGAAACCGACAGGGGGCGTCAGCCCCAGCATTTT. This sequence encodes CASSETDRGRQPQHF.

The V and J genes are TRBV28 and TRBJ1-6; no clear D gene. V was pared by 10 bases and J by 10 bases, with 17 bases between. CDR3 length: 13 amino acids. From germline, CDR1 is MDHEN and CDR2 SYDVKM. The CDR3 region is CATNPYDGSPLHF. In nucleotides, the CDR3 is TGTGCCACCAACCCGTATGATGGATCACCCCTCCACTTT.

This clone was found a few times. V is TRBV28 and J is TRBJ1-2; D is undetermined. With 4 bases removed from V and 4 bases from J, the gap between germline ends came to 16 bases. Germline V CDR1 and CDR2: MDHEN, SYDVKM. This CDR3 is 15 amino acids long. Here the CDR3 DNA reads TGTGCCAGCAGTTCGACCGTCGGTTCCCTCTATGGCTACACCTTC. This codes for CASSSTVGSLYGYTF.

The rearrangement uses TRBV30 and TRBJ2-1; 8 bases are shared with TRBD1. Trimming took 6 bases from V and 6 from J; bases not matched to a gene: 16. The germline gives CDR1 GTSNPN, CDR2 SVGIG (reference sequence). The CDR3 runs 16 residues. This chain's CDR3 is CACDSGGGSLFNEQFF. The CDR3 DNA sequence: TGTGCCTGCGATTCAGGGGGCGGCAGTTTATTCAATGAGCAGTTCTTC.

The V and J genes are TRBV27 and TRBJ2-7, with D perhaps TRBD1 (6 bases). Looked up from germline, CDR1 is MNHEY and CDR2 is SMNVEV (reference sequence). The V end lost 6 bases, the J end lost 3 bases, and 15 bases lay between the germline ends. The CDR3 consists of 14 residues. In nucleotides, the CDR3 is TGTGCCAGCAGCCCTTTGGGGGACAACTACGAGCAGTACTTC. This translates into CASSPLGDNYEQYF.

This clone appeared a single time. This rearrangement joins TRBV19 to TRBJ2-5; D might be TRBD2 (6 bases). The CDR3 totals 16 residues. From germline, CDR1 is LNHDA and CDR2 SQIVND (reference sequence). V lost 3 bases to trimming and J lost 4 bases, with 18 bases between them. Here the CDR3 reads CASSMGRRTEGETQYF. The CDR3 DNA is TGTGCCAGTAGTATGGGGAGGCGGACTGAGGGAGAGACCCAGTACTTC. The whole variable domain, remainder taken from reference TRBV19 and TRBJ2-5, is DGGITQSPKYLFRKEGQNVTLSCEQNLNHDAMYWYRQDPGQGLRLIYYSQIVNDFQKGDIAEGYSVSREKKESFPLTVTSAQKNPTAFYLCASSMGRRTEGETQYFGPGTRLLVL.

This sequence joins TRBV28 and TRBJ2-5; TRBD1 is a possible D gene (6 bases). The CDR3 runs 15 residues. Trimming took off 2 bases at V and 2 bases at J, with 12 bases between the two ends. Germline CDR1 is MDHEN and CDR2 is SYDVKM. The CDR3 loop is CASSLGQGLQETQYF. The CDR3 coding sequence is TGTGCCAGCAGTTTAGGGCAGGGGCTACAAGAGACCCAGTACTTC.

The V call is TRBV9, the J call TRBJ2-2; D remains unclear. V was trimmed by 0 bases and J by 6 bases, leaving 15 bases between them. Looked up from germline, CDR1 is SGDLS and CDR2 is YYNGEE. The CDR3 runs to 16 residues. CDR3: CASSVAVGPSSGELFF. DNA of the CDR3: TGTGCCAGCAGCGTAGCTGTCGGGCCGAGCTCCGGGGAGCTGTTTTTT.

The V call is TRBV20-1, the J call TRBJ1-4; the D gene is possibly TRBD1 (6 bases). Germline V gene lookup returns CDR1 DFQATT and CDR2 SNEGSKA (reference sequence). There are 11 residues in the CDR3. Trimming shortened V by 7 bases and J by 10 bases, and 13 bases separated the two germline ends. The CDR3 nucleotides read TGCAGTGTAGGGGGGTTGGGAAAACTGTTTTTT. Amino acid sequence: CSVGGLGKLFF.

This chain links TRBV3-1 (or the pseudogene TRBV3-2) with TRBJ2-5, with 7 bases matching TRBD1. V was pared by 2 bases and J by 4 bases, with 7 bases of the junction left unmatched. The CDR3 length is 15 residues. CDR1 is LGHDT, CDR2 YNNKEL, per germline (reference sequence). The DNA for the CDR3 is TGTGCCAGCAGCCAAACCCTAGGGGGCAGAGAGACCCAGTACTTC. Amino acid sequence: CASSQTLGGRETQYF.

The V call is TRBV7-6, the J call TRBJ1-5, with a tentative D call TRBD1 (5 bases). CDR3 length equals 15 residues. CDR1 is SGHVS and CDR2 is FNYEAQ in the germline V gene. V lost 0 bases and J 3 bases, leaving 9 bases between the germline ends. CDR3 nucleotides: TGTGCCAGCAGCTTAGCGTCAGGGCTCAATCAGCCCCAGCATTTT. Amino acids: CASSLASGLNQPQHF.

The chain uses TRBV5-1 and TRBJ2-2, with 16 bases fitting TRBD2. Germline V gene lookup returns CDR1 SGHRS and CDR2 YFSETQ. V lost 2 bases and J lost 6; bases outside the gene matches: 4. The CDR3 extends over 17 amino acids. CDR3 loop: CASSLGTSGRAAGELFF. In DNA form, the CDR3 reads TGCGCCAGCAGCTTAGGGACTAGCGGGAGGGCCGCCGGGGAGCTGTTTTTT.

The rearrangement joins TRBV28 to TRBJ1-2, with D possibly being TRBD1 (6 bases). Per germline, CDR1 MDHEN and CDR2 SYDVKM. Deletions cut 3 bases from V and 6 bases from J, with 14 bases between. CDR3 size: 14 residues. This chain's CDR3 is CASSLGGGRHGYTF. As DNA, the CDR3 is TGTGCCAGCAGTTTGGGAGGGGGTCGCCATGGCTACACCTTC.

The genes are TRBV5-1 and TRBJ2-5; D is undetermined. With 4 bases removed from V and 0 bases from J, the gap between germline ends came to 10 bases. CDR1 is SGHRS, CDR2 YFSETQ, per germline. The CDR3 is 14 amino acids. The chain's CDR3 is CASSVGLNQETQYF. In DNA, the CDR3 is TGCGCCAGCAGCGTAGGGTTGAACCAAGAGACCCAGTACTTC.

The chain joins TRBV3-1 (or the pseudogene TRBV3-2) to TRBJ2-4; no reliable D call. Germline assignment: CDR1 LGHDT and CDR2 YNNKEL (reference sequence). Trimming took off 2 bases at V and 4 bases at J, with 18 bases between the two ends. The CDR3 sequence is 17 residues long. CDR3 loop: CASSQRRESAEKNIQYF. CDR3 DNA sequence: TGTGCCAGCAGCCAAAGGCGAGAGAGCGCCGAAAAAAACATTCAGTACTTC.

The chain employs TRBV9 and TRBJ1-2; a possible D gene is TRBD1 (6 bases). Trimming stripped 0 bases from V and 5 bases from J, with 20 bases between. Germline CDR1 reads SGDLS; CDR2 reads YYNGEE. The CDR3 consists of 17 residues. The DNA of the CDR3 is TGTGCCAGCAGCGTAGTGGGATCGGAGGGCAGGGGTTATGGCTACACCTTC. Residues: CASSVVGSEGRGYGYTF.

This CDR3 reads CASSPEPGPTQFF. CDR3 bases: TGTGCCAGCAGCCCAGAACCGGGACCCACCCAGTTCTTC. The chain is built from TRBV9 and TRBJ2-1; D possibly uses TRBD1 or TRBD2 (5 bases each). This CDR3 is built from 13 residues. The V end lost 4 bases, the J end lost 13 bases, and 18 bases lay between the germline ends. Germline lookup yields CDR1 SGDLS and CDR2 YYNGEE.

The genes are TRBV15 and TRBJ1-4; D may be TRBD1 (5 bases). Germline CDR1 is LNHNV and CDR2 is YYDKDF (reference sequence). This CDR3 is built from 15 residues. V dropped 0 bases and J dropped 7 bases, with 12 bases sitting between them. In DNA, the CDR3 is TGTGCCACCAGCAGAGAGGGCAGGGTTGTTGAAAAACTGTTTTTT. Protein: CATSREGRVVEKLFF.

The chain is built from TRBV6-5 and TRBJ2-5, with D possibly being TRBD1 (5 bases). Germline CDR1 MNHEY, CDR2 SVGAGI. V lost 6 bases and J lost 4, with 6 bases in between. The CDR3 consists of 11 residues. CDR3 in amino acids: CASRGLETQYF. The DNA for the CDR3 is TGTGCCAGCAGGGGGCTAGAGACCCAGTACTTC.

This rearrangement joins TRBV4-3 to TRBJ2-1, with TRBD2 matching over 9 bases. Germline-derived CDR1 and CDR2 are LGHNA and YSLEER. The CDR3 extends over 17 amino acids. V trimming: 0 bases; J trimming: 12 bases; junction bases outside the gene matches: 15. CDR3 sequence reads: CASSQDLGTSRGVGQFF. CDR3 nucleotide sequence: TGCGCCAGCAGCCAAGATCTCGGGACTAGCAGGGGGGTTGGGCAGTTCTTC.

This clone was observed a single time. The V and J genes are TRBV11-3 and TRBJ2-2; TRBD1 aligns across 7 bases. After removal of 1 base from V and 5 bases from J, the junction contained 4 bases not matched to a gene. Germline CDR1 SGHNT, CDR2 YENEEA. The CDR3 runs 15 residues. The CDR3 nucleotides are TGTGCCAGCAGCTTAGGAGGGGGCAGAACCGGGGAGCTGTTTTTT. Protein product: CASSLGGGRTGELFF.

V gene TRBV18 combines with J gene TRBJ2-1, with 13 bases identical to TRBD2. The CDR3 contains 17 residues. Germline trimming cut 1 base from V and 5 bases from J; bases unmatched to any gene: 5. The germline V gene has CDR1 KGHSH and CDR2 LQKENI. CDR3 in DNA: TGTGCCAGCTCACCACTAACTAGCGGGAGGGTTCACAATGAGCAGTTCTTC. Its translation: CASSPLTSGRVHNEQFF.

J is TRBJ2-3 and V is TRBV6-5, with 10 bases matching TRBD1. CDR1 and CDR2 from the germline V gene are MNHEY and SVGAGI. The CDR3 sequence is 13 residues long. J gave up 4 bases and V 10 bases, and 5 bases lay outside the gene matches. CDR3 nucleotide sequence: TGTGCCACCAAGACAGGGGGCCCAGATACGCAGTATTTT. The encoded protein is CATKTGGPDTQYF.

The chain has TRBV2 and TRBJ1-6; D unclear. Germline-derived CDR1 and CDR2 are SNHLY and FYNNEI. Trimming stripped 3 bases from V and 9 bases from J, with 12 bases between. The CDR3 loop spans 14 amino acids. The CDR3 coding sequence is TGTGCCAGCAGTGATACAGCCTCTCGTTCACCCCTCCACTTT. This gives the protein CASSDTASRSPLHF.

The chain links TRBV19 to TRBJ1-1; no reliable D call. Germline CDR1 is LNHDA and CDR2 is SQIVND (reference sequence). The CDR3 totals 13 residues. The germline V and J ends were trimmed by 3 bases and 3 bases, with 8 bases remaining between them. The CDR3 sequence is CASSMLGHTEAFF. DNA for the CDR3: TGTGCCAGTAGTATGCTGGGCCACACTGAAGCTTTCTTT. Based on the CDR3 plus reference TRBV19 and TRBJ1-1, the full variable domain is DGGITQSPKYLFRKEGQNVTLSCEQNLNHDAMYWYRQDPGQGLRLIYYSQIVNDFQKGDIAEGYSVSREKKESFPLTVTSAQKNPTAFYLCASSMLGHTEAFFGQGTRLTVV.

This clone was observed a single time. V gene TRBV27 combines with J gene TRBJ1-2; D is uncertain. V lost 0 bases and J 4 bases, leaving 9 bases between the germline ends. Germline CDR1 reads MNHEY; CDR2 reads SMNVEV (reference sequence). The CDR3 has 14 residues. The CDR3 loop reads CASSLSRLGYGYTF. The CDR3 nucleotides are TGTGCCAGCAGTTTATCGAGACTGGGCTATGGCTACACCTTC.

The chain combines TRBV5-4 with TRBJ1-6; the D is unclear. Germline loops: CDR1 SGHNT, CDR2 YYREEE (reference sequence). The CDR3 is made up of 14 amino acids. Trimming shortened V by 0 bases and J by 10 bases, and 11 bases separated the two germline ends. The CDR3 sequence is CASSLEGFGSPLHF. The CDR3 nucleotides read TGTGCCAGCAGCTTGGAAGGGTTTGGGTCACCCCTCCACTTT.